This T cell receptor beta chain emerged from a study of identical twins. In its sample, this clonotype was seen once. Compared with germline, one end of the junction differs, possibly owing to a read error. Each CDR3 protein is one row after TCRdb ran MiXCR on the 5' RACE reads. Seen here are fewer than 250,000 distinct CDR3 sequences, 6% to 8% observed once, and the top ten hold over 5%. The data were also submitted as part of a second study, on yellow fever vaccine responses in identical twins.

The sample taken for sequencing was CD8+ T cells sorted from blood. The source of this sequence is a woman under 30 in good health.

The DNA for the CDR3 is TGTGCCAGCTGTTTAGCCCCACCAGCGGGGGGCTTCCAAGAGACCCAGTACTTC. As protein: CASCLAPPAGGFQETQYF. The rearrangement uses TRBV12-3 or TRBV12-4 and TRBJ2-5; 9 bases match TRBD2. This CDR3 has 18 residues.